The 14 T cell receptor beta chains reported below all come from one sample, sequenced in a study of blood T cell repertoires in COVID-19. Here immunoSEQ multiplex PCR was the method, and the copy in TCRdb shows in-frame clones only, minus some. The sample includes some 370,000 clones, approximately 87% of them seen just once. The material sequenced was peripheral blood. These TCRs come from a woman aged 25 to 39 with COVID-19, enrolled during active disease.

CDR3 sequence reads: CASSRGQQVQETQYF. The CDR3 DNA sequence: TGTGCCAGCAGCCGGGGACAGCAAGTCCAAGAGACCCAGTACTTC. J is TRBJ2-5 and V is TRBV3-1 (or the pseudogene TRBV3-2), with 7 nucleotides matching TRBD1. There are 15 residues in the CDR3. Germline trimming cut 4 bases from V and 1 base from J; bases unmatched to any gene: 6. Germline V lookup: CDR1 LGHDT, CDR2 YNNKEL (reference sequence).

This sequence joins TRBV13 and TRBJ1-1; TRBD1 aligns across 10 bases. There are 17 residues in the CDR3. Germline-derived CDR1 and CDR2 are PRHDT and FYEKMQ (reference sequence). Losses at the gene ends were 3 bases for V and 6 bases for J; bases not matched to a gene: 13. The CDR3 sequence: CASSFEGLTGGFSEAFF. As DNA, the CDR3 is TGTGCCAGCAGCTTCGAGGGTTTGACAGGGGGCTTTTCTGAAGCTTTCTTT.

This sequence joins TRBV19 and TRBJ1-3, with 7 positions matching TRBD1. The V gene's germline CDR1 is LNHDA and CDR2 SQIVND (reference sequence). This CDR3 has 15 amino acids. J was trimmed by 0 bases and V by 3 bases; bases with no gene match: 2. The CDR3 region has the DNA TGTGCCAGTAGTATCGGGACAGACTCTGGAAACACCATATATTTT. Protein: CASSIGTDSGNTIYF.

This clone has just a few counts. The chain links TRBV2 to TRBJ1-5, with D uncertain. The length of the CDR3 is 14 residues. The germline V gene has CDR1 SNHLY and CDR2 FYNNEI. The germline V and J ends were trimmed by 4 bases and 7 bases, with 14 bases remaining between them. The CDR3 DNA reads TGTGCCAGCAGTGCCCAGGTGTCTGGACAGCCCCAGCATTTT. As protein: CASSAQVSGQPQHF.

The chain is built from TRBV2 and TRBJ2-5; TRBD1 matches at 8 bases. Germline CDR1 reads SNHLY; CDR2 reads FYNNEI. V shed 2 bases, J shed 3 bases, and the junction held 8 bases outside the gene matches. The CDR3 loop spans 16 amino acids. CDR3 region: CASSESVGQVKETQYF. For the CDR3, the DNA is TGTGCCAGCAGTGAATCAGTGGGACAGGTTAAAGAGACCCAGTACTTC.

This sequence joins TRBV13 and TRBJ2-7, with D perhaps TRBD1 (5 bases). This CDR3 is 12 amino acids long. V lost 7 bases and J 3 bases, leaving 10 bases between the germline ends. Germline loops: CDR1 PRHDT, CDR2 FYEKMQ (reference sequence). CDR3 loop: CASTLRGYEQYF. CDR3 nucleotides: TGTGCCAGCACTCTTAGGGGCTACGAGCAGTACTTC.

J is TRBJ2-7 and V is TRBV6-5; a possible D gene is TRBD1 (5 bases). V lost 4 bases and J lost 0, with 10 bases in between. CDR1 and CDR2 from the germline V gene are MNHEY and SVGAGI. This CDR3 comprises 14 residues. In DNA, the CDR3 is TGTGCCAGCAGTTCCGCCAGGGTCTCCTACGAGCAGTACTTC. Protein: CASSSARVSYEQYF.

This clone was counted at least ten times. V and J are TRBV6-5 and TRBJ2-3, with a possible D match to TRBD1 (6 bases). The length of the CDR3 is 15 residues. Germline V gene lookup returns CDR1 MNHEY and CDR2 SVGAGI. V lost 3 bases and J lost 3, with 13 bases in between. The CDR3 is CASSYLQGFTDTQYF. The CDR3 DNA sequence: TGTGCCAGCAGTTATCTCCAGGGGTTTACAGATACGCAGTATTTT.

This rearrangement joins TRBV7-9 to TRBJ2-1; the match to TRBD2 covers 8 bases. The CDR3 covers 15 residues. The germline gives CDR1 SEHNR, CDR2 FQNEAQ (reference sequence). The junction had 2 bases not matched to a gene; V was cut back by 0 bases and J by 4 bases. CDR3 bases: TGTGCCAGCAGCTTAGCCGGGACTAGTTACAATGAGCAGTTCTTC. Its protein product is CASSLAGTSYNEQFF.

The chain's CDR3 is CASSSAGGLETQYF. CDR3 nucleotides: TGTGCCAGCAGTTCAGCAGGGGGCCTTGAGACCCAGTACTTC. The rearrangement joins TRBV6-5 to TRBJ2-5, with 8 bases lining up with TRBD1. CDR3 length: 14 residues. Germline V lookup: CDR1 MNHEY, CDR2 SVGAGI. The ends lost 4 bases at V and 5 bases at J; junction bases unmatched: 6.

The chain is built from TRBV5-4 and TRBJ2-6; possible D gene TRBD1, 5 bases. V was clipped by 5 bases and J by 0 bases, with 9 bases between them. Germline CDR1 SGHNT, CDR2 YYREEE (reference sequence). The CDR3 spans 15 residues. The DNA for the CDR3 is TGTGCCAGCAGACCCGACAGCTCTGGGGCCAACGTCCTGACTTTC. Protein product: CASRPDSSGANVLTF.

This clone was detected ten times or more. This chain's CDR3 is CASSPARSSYNSPLHF. The DNA for the CDR3 is TGTGCCAGCTCACCAGCTAGGAGCTCCTATAATTCACCCCTCCACTTT. J is TRBJ1-6 and V is TRBV18, with D unclear. Germline V gene sequence: CDR1 KGHSH, CDR2 LQKENI. The CDR3 consists of 16 residues. V was shortened by 2 bases and J by 0 bases, with 8 bases between the two germline ends. The full variable domain, with the rest looked up from reference TRBV18 and TRBJ1-6, is NAGVMQNPRHLVRRRGQEARLRCSPMKGHSHVYWYRQLPEEGLKFMVYLQKENIIDESGMPKERFSAEFPKEGPSILRIQQVVRGDSAAYFCASSPARSSYNSPLHFGNGTRLTVT.

This clone was detected once. This chain uses TRBV5-6 with TRBJ2-3, with 13 bases aligning to TRBD2. The length of the CDR3 is 18 residues. The J segment lost 2 bases and the V segment lost 0 bases, leaving 6 bases of the junction unmatched. CDR1 and CDR2 from the germline V gene are SGHDT and YYEEEE. CDR3 region: CASSLALGLAGFTDTQYF. DNA of the CDR3: TGTGCCAGCAGCTTGGCTCTGGGACTAGCGGGGTTCACAGATACGCAGTATTTT.

The V gene is TRBV21-1, the J gene TRBJ2-7; the table's TRBD1 call for D was not verified on the DNA. TRBV21-1 is tagged as a pseudogene. The CDR3 has 9 amino acids. This CDR3 reads CANNYEQYF. DNA for the CDR3: TGTGCCAACAACTACGAGCAGTACTTC.